This entry describes one T cell receptor beta chain. The data are from a study of blood T cell repertoires in COVID-19. Turning to the study itself: Samples came from the United States, Italy and Spain, spanning acute and convalescent COVID-19. The analysed material was cDNA or gDNA that came from T cells, B-cell-depleted T cells, or PBMCs.

CDR1 is KGHSH and CDR2 is LQKENI in the germline V gene. The trim removed 3 bases at V and 4 bases at J, leaving 6 bases unmatched. The CDR3 runs 14 residues. In the authors' methods: Cell counts per sample came from amplifying reference gene primers. Sequenced by immunoSEQ multiplex PCR; TCRdb stores in-frame clones only, minus some. Clonal size and the V and J genes are those of that table, whereas D and trimming came from the DNA. This table holds a few hundred thousand clones, 70% to 90% found once. The chain uses TRBV18 and TRBJ2-7; 7 bases are a match to TRBD1. The sample taken for sequencing was peripheral blood. This clonotype originated in a man between 45 and 60 years old with acute or convalescent COVID-19. In nucleotides, the CDR3 is TGTGCCAGCTCACCGGACAGGAATCATTACGAGCAGTACTTC. It specifies CASSPDRNHYEQYF. The variable domain in full, completed from reference TRBV18 and TRBJ2-7, reads NAGVMQNPRHLVRRRGQEARLRCSPMKGHSHVYWYRQLPEEGLKFMVYLQKENIIDESGMPKERFSAEFPKEGPSILRIQQVVRGDSAAYFCASSPDRNHYEQYFGPGTRLTVT.